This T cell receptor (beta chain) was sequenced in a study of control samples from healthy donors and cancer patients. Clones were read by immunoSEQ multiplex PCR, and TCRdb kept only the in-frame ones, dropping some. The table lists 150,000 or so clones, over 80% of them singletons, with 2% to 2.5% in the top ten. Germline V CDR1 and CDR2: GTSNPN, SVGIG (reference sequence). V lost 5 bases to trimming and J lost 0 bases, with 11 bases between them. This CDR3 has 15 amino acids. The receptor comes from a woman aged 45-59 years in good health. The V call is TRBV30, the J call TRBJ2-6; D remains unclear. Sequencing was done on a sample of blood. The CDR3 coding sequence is TGTGCCTGGCAGGACGGTAGCTCTGGGGCCAACGTCCTGACTTTC. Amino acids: CAWQDGSSGANVLTF.